Following are 12 T cell receptor beta chains from one sample sequenced in a study of T cells in Graves' hyperthyroidism and ophthalmopathy. Template material for amplifying TCR beta CDR3 regions consisted of RNA transcripts. When the TCR CDR3 underwent first-round RT-PCR, the HTBI primer set was used. A single record per CDR3 protein comes from TCRdb applying MiXCR to the multiplex PCR reads. Here the sample spans roughly 570,000 distinct CDR3 sequences, 15% to 18% being singletons. Sequencing was performed on blood. All receptors come from a woman aged 30 to 39 with Graves' hyperthyroidism.

This clonotype was observed many times. The V gene is TRBV2, the J gene TRBJ2-7; 7 bases align to TRBD1. V gave up 6 bases and J gave up 7 bases; unmatched junction bases: 6. Germline loops: CDR1 SNHLY, CDR2 FYNNEI. CDR3 length equals 12 residues. In nucleotides, the CDR3 is TGTGCCAGCAGGACAGGGTTTCGGGAGCAGTACTTC. Protein product: CASRTGFREQYF.

The table lists this clonotype with a few counts. The V and J genes are TRBV9 and TRBJ2-2; D is perhaps TRBD2 (6 bases). The CDR3 spans 15 residues. Trimming took 4 bases from V and 6 from J, leaving 16 bases between them. CDR1 is SGDLS and CDR2 is YYNGEE in the germline V gene. CDR3 DNA: TGTGCCAGCAGCCCACATCCGGGACTCTCCGGGGAGCTGTTTTTT. The encoded protein is CASSPHPGLSGELFF.

This clonotype was observed many times. The genes are TRBV7-2 and TRBJ2-7; TRBD2 aligns across 13 bases. Germline CDR1 is SGHTA and CDR2 is FQGNSA. This CDR3 region has 15 residues. V lost 4 bases and J lost 2; bases outside the gene matches: 2. CDR3 loop: CASSSTSGGAYEQYF. In nucleotides, the CDR3 is TGTGCCAGCAGCTCCACTAGCGGGGGGGCCTACGAGCAGTACTTC.

The rearrangement uses TRBV6-1 and TRBJ2-1; 13 bases align to TRBD2. CDR1 MNHNS and CDR2 SASEGT come from the germline V gene. This CDR3 comprises 21 residues. V lost 6 bases and J lost 0; bases outside the gene matches: 17. The CDR3 spells CASRTGLAGVFATSSYNEQFF. The CDR3, as DNA: TGTGCCAGCAGGACTGGACTAGCGGGAGTATTTGCCACAAGCTCCTACAATGAGCAGTTCTTC.

This clonotype was counted many times. The V and J genes are TRBV27 and TRBJ1-1; D not resolved. The CDR3 contains 15 residues. V lost 0 bases to trimming and J lost 0 bases, with 8 bases between them. The V gene's germline CDR1 is MNHEY and CDR2 SMNVEV (reference sequence). CDR3 residues: CASSLSLGLNTEAFF. The CDR3 DNA reads TGTGCCAGCAGTTTATCTCTCGGGCTGAACACTGAAGCTTTCTTT.

The rearrangement links TRBV7-9 to TRBJ2-7; D unresolved. The CDR3 extends over 13 amino acids. The germline V gene encodes CDR1 SEHNR and CDR2 FQNEAQ (reference sequence). V lost 0 bases and J lost 6, with 9 bases in between. The CDR3 is CASSLATPFEQYF. The CDR3 DNA reads as TGTGCCAGCAGCTTAGCGACTCCCTTCGAGCAGTACTTC.

This clonotype was detected many times. The rearrangement joins TRBV2 to TRBJ1-1; 7 bases are a match to TRBD1. The germline V gene has CDR1 SNHLY and CDR2 FYNNEI. The CDR3 consists of 14 residues. The V and J ends lost 5 bases and 1 base, in that order; junction bases with no gene match: 4. The CDR3 here is CASSFRTGNTEAFF. CDR3 bases: TGTGCCAGCAGTTTCCGGACAGGGAACACTGAAGCTTTCTTT.

At least ten counts were recorded for this clonotype. This chain connects TRBV27 to TRBJ2-7; D remains ambiguous. The germline V gene encodes CDR1 MNHEY and CDR2 SMNVEV (reference sequence). The V gene lost 5 bases and the J gene lost 1 base, with 9 bases spanning the gap. The CDR3 length is 13 residues. The CDR3 spells CASSGGGSYEQYF. CDR3 sequence (DNA): TGTGCCAGCAGTGGCGGCGGATCCTACGAGCAGTACTTC.

This clonotype came up many times. The V and J genes are TRBV7-6 and TRBJ2-5; D possibly corresponds to TRBD2 (6 bases). The CDR3 consists of 14 residues. V lost 2 bases, J lost 5 bases, and 12 bases lay in between. Germline assignment: CDR1 SGHVS and CDR2 FNYEAQ. The CDR3 DNA is TGTGCCAGCAGCTTACGGACTACCAAGGAGACCCAGTACTTC. Its translation: CASSLRTTKETQYF.

CDR3 residues: CASSLKGLAGGLKTQYF. The CDR3 DNA is TGCGCCAGCAGCTTGAAAGGGCTAGCGGGAGGATTAAAGACCCAGTACTTC. This chain joins TRBV5-1 and TRBJ2-5; TRBD2 agrees at 11 bases. This CDR3 contains 17 residues. With 1 base clipped from V and 6 bases from J, the junction kept 11 bases outside the gene matches. CDR1 is SGHRS and CDR2 is YFSETQ in the germline V gene. The full variable domain, completed using reference TRBV5-1 and TRBJ2-5, is KAGVTQTPRYLIKTRGQQVTLSCSPISGHRSVSWYQQTPGQGLQFLFEYFSETQRNKGNFPGRFSGRQFSNSRSEMNVSTLELGDSALYLCASSLKGLAGGLKTQYFGPGTRLLVL.

The chain is built from TRBV14 and TRBJ1-6; unclear D gene. The ends were cut back, 4 bases at V and 9 bases at J, with 16 bases in the middle. Germline CDR1 reads SGHDN; CDR2 reads FVKESK. This CDR3 has 15 residues. The DNA for the CDR3 is TGTGCCAGCAGCCCTGCCGGGAGGAGAGTTTCACCCCTCCACTTT. Its translation is CASSPAGRRVSPLHF.

This clonotype was seen at least ten times. The V gene is TRBV12-3 or TRBV12-4, the J gene TRBJ2-3; 7 bases are shared with TRBD2. The CDR3 covers 15 residues. V lost 6 bases and J lost 7; bases outside the gene matches: 13. In nucleotides, the CDR3 is TGTGCCAGCAGACCATCTAGCGGCCTTGGGTATACGCAGTATTTT. This codes for CASRPSSGLGYTQYF.